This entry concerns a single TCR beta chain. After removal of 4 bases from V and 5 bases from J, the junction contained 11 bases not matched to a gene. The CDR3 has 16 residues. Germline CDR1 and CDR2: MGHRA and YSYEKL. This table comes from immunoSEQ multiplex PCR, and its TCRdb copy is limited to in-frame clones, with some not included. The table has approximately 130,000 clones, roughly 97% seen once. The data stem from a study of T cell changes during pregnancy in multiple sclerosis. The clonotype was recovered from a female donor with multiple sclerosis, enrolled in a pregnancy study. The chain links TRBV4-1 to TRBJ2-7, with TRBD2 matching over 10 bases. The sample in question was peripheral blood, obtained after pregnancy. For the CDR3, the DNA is TGCGCCAGCAGCCTCGCGGGAGTAGCGGGAGGCGACGAGCAGTACTTC. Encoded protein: CASSLAGVAGGDEQYF.